The 13 T cell receptor beta chains reported below all come from one sample, sequenced in a study of early T cells in non-severe SARS-CoV-2 infection. Via MiXCR, TCRdb re-called the 5' RACE reads, giving one row per CDR3 protein. The sample contains around 33,000 distinct CDR3 sequences, about 7% of which appear only once. Sequenced sample: whole blood. All receptors derive from an adult who was a healthcare worker with PCR-confirmed SARS-CoV-2 infection or an uninfected control (not recorded which).

V usage is TRBV12-3 or TRBV12-4 and J usage is TRBJ2-5; 7 bases fit TRBD1. The CDR3 totals 16 residues. V shed 5 bases and J 2 bases; nucleotides not matched to a gene: 11. The CDR3 loop is CASSPRGQRLQETQYF. Here the CDR3 DNA reads TGTGCCAGCAGTCCTCGGGGACAGCGCCTGCAAGAGACCCAGTACTTC.

This clonotype was observed at least ten times. The genes are TRBV11-2 and TRBJ2-1, with 12 positions matching TRBD2. J lost 9 bases, V lost 3 bases, and 6 bases had no gene match. This CDR3 is 15 amino acids long. In germline, CDR1 is SGHAT, CDR2 FQNNGV. The CDR3 nucleotides read TGTGCCAGCAGCTTGACTAGCGGGAGTCTATCTGAGCAGTTCTTC. Translated: CASSLTSGSLSEQFF.

The V gene is TRBV10-3, the J gene TRBJ2-7, with TRBD2 identical over 14 bases. V lost 8 bases, J lost 0 bases, and 0 bases stayed unmatched. The V gene's germline CDR1 is ENHRY and CDR2 SYGVKD. The CDR3 runs to 14 residues. The CDR3 region is CAIGTSGSSYEQYF. As DNA, the CDR3 is TGTGCCATCGGGACTAGCGGGAGCTCCTACGAGCAGTACTTC.

The chain employs TRBV7-3 and TRBJ2-1; possibly TRBD2 for D (5 bases). CDR1 and CDR2 from the germline V gene are SGHTA and FQGTGA. The CDR3 loop spans 13 amino acids. V lost 5 bases and J lost 5, with 10 bases in between. This CDR3 is CASSLSANNEQFF. The DNA for the CDR3 is TGTGCCAGCAGCCTTAGCGCAAACAATGAGCAGTTCTTC.

This clonotype occurred many times. The V and J genes are TRBV5-1 and TRBJ2-7, with D unresolved. This CDR3 contains 13 residues. The germline V gene has CDR1 SGHRS and CDR2 YFSETQ. Trimming left V 7 bases short and J 0 bases short, with 11 bases between. CDR3 sequence reads: CASGPGSSYEQYF. The CDR3, as DNA: TGCGCCAGCGGTCCGGGCAGCTCCTACGAGCAGTACTTC.

Ten or more counts support this clonotype. The chain employs TRBV12-3 or TRBV12-4 and TRBJ1-6; 8 nucleotides agree with TRBD1. J gave up 8 bases and V 5 bases, and 5 bases lay outside the gene matches. The CDR3 is made up of 14 amino acids. CDR3 nucleotide sequence: TGTGCCAGCAGTGATAGACAGGGGTATTCACCCCTCCACTTT. It translates to CASSDRQGYSPLHF.

This chain uses TRBV30 with TRBJ2-1, with 10 bases that match TRBD2. The germline V gene encodes CDR1 GTSNPN and CDR2 SVGIG (reference sequence). The CDR3 totals 15 residues. V lost 0 bases to trimming and J lost 6 bases; unmatched junction nucleotides: 5. The CDR3 region has the DNA TGTGCCTGGAGTGTACAACTAGCGGGAAGCAATGAGCAGTTCTTC. The encoded protein is CAWSVQLAGSNEQFF.

The chain has TRBV6-6 and TRBJ2-7; 11 bases are shared with TRBD1. V was pared by 11 bases and J by 2 bases, with 8 bases of the junction left unmatched. The germline gives CDR1 MNHNY, CDR2 SVGAGI (reference sequence). The CDR3 consists of 14 residues. This CDR3 reads CAGGKGQGAYEQYF. Written as DNA, the CDR3 is TGTGCCGGGGGAAAGGGACAGGGGGCCTACGAGCAGTACTTC.

The chain joins TRBV12-3 or TRBV12-4 to TRBJ2-1, with no clear D. This CDR3 region has 15 residues. V lost 1 base and J 4 bases, leaving 11 bases between the germline ends. CDR3 coding DNA: TGTGCCAGCAGTTTAGGGCAGGCTCCTTACAATGAGCAGTTCTTC. Protein sequence: CASSLGQAPYNEQFF.

Many counts were recorded for this clonotype. The gene calls are TRBV9 and TRBJ2-1; D remains ambiguous. The length of the CDR3 is 15 residues. The V end was cut by 2 bases, the J end by 7 bases, with 16 bases between. Per the germline V gene, CDR1 is SGDLS and CDR2 is YYNGEE. DNA of the CDR3: TGTGCCAGCAGCGTTGCGACAAACCCTACAAATGAGCAGTTCTTC. It is translated as CASSVATNPTNEQFF.

This clonotype showed up many times. This chain links TRBV7-2 with TRBJ2-5, with no clear D. Per germline, CDR1 SGHTA and CDR2 FQGNSA. The CDR3 spans 16 residues. The germline V and J ends were trimmed by 2 bases and 4 bases, with 17 bases remaining between them. The CDR3 region is CASSLSMWVFGETQYF. The CDR3 coding sequence is TGTGCCAGCAGCTTATCTATGTGGGTATTCGGAGAGACCCAGTACTTC.

This clonotype came up a few times. The genes are TRBV14 and TRBJ2-7; 9 bases line up with TRBD2. The V segment lost 2 bases and the J segment 0 bases; nucleotides outside the gene matches: 2. CDR1 is SGHDN, CDR2 FVKESK, per germline. CDR3 length equals 15 residues. In DNA form, the CDR3 reads TGTGCCAGCAGCCAATTTAGCGGGAGCTCCTACGAGCAGTACTTC. Residues: CASSQFSGSSYEQYF.

This clonotype was counted at least ten times. The chain joins TRBV9 to TRBJ1-6; D unclear. Trimming removed 3 bases at V and 11 bases at J, with 15 bases between. Germline CDR1 reads SGDLS; CDR2 reads YYNGEE. The CDR3 is made up of 14 amino acids. The CDR3 nucleotides read TGTGCCAGCAGCGCTCAGGTACCTAGGGCACCCCTCCACTTT. Its protein is CASSAQVPRAPLHF.